Each of the 19 T cell receptor beta chains below was sequenced from the same sample in a study of CD8 T cells in Susac syndrome. Random hexamers primed reverse transcription of roughly 0.5 to 1 ug RNA. TCRdb itself ran the immunoSEQ multiplex PCR reads through MiXCR, one entry per CDR3 protein. The sample lists about 150,000 distinct CDR3 sequences, roughly 95% seen once, with 0.065% to 0.1% in the top ten. Input material: CD4+ T cells from PBMCs. The receptors were gathered from a human donor with Susac syndrome.

The chain recombines TRBV20-1 with TRBJ2-7; 11 bases are a match to TRBD1. The CDR3 extends over 15 amino acids. Germline loops: CDR1 DFQATT, CDR2 SNEGSKA (reference sequence). V was clipped by 6 bases and J by 3 bases; unmatched bases: 10. DNA for the CDR3: TGCAGTGCACCGAAGATGGGGACAGGGGGCTACGAGCAGTACTTC. Protein: CSAPKMGTGGYEQYF.

Only one count was recorded for this clonotype. The chain is built from TRBV9 and TRBJ2-3, with D possibly TRBD2 on 5 matching bases. Per germline, CDR1 SGDLS and CDR2 YYNGEE. V lost 3 bases and J 2 bases, leaving 13 bases between the germline ends. The CDR3 extends over 15 amino acids. The CDR3 spells CASSASLGATDTQYF. The DNA of the CDR3 is TGTGCCAGCAGCGCATCGTTGGGAGCCACAGATACGCAGTATTTT.

The CDR3 bases are TGCGCCAGCAGCTTGGACCTCCCCGGAGAGACCCAGTACTTC. It encodes CASSLDLPGETQYF. The V call is TRBV5-1, the J call TRBJ2-5; the D is unclear. The CDR3 is 14 residues long. V gave up 0 bases and J gave up 4 bases, with 10 bases separating them. Germline V lookup: CDR1 SGHRS, CDR2 YFSETQ. The full variable domain, completed using reference TRBV5-1 and TRBJ2-5, is KAGVTQTPRYLIKTRGQQVTLSCSPISGHRSVSWYQQTPGQGLQFLFEYFSETQRNKGNFPGRFSGRQFSNSRSEMNVSTLELGDSALYLCASSLDLPGETQYFGPGTRLLVL.

The chain joins TRBV18 to TRBJ2-1, with TRBD1 matching 8 bases. Losses at the gene ends were 3 bases for V and 7 bases for J; bases not matched to a gene: 8. The CDR3 consists of 15 residues. CDR1 and CDR2 from the germline V gene are KGHSH and LQKENI. The CDR3 DNA reads as TGTGCCAGCTCACCTCCTTGGACAGGGACAAATGAGCAGTTCTTC. Its protein is CASSPPWTGTNEQFF.

The chain is built from TRBV9 and TRBJ2-4, with D possibly being TRBD1 or TRBD2 (5 bases each). The V end lost 2 bases, the J end lost 8 bases, and 11 bases lay between the germline ends. The CDR3 has 13 amino acids. Germline V lookup: CDR1 SGDLS, CDR2 YYNGEE. CDR3 loop: CASSVRGVDIQYF. For the CDR3, the DNA is TGTGCCAGCAGCGTGCGAGGGGTGGACATTCAGTACTTC.

The chain carries TRBV29-1 and TRBJ1-1; TRBD1 is a possible D gene (5 bases). This CDR3 is built from 15 residues. Trimming took 0 bases from V and 0 from J, leaving 11 bases between them. Germline lookup yields CDR1 SQVTM and CDR2 ANQGSEA. The CDR3 sequence is CSVEDAQGMNTEAFF. The CDR3 DNA is TGCAGCGTTGAAGATGCCCAGGGTATGAACACTGAAGCTTTCTTT.

The V and J genes are TRBV3-1 and TRBJ2-3; no clear D gene. Germline CDR1 reads LGHDT; CDR2 reads YNNKEL (reference sequence). CDR3 length equals 12 residues. The V end lost 1 base, the J end lost 5 bases, and 4 bases lay between the germline ends. The CDR3 bases are TGTGCCAGCAGCCAAGGTTTAGATACGCAGTATTTT. Translated, it gives CASSQGLDTQYF.

CDR3 bases: TGCAGTGCACAAGGGAGATCAGATACGCAGTATTTT. As protein: CSAQGRSDTQYF. The chain links TRBV20-1 to TRBJ2-3; perhaps TRBD2 as D (5 bases). This CDR3 has 12 residues. Germline-derived CDR1 and CDR2 are DFQATT and SNEGSKA (reference sequence). Trimming cost V 6 bases and J 4 bases, with 11 bases left between them.

The rearrangement joins TRBV12-3 or TRBV12-4 to TRBJ1-2, with D maybe TRBD1 (5 bases). The CDR3 contains 13 residues. V was shortened by 6 bases and J by 4 bases, with 12 bases between the two germline ends. The chain's CDR3 is CASSKDSLYGYTF. CDR3 sequence (DNA): TGTGCCAGCAGCAAAGACAGCCTCTATGGCTACACCTTC.

The V gene is TRBV9, the J gene TRBJ2-3, with D uncertain. Per germline, CDR1 SGDLS and CDR2 YYNGEE. The V end was cut by 0 bases, the J end by 5 bases, with 10 bases between. The CDR3 spans 14 residues. The CDR3 sequence is CASSVDQAIDTQYF. CDR3 nucleotide sequence: TGTGCCAGCAGCGTAGACCAAGCGATAGATACGCAGTATTTT.

V and J are TRBV24-1 and TRBJ2-1; 16 bases fit TRBD2. V shed 4 bases and J 8 bases; nucleotides not matched to a gene: 7. This CDR3 comprises 17 residues. The germline V gene has CDR1 KGHDR and CDR2 SFDVKD. CDR3 protein: CATSDPGTSGRGDEQFF. CDR3 sequence (DNA): TGTGCCACCAGTGACCCCGGGACTAGCGGGAGGGGGGATGAGCAGTTCTTC.

The J gene is TRBJ2-1, the V gene TRBV12-3 or TRBV12-4; maybe TRBD2 (5 bases). CDR3 length: 13 amino acids. Between the trimmed V and J ends, which lost 6 bases and 6 bases, there was a span of 12 bases. The CDR3, as DNA: TGTGCCAGCAGCTTATTAGAGGGCAATGAGCAGTTCTTC. Its translation: CASSLLEGNEQFF.

The rearrangement joins TRBV3-1 to TRBJ2-2; D is uncertain. The germline CDR1 and CDR2 sequences are LGHDT and YNNKEL (reference sequence). This CDR3 is 15 amino acids long. V lost 3 bases, J lost 6 bases, and 14 bases lay in between. The CDR3 sequence is CASSQDLLMAGELFF. The CDR3 region has the DNA TGTGCCAGCAGCCAGGATCTTCTCATGGCCGGGGAGCTGTTTTTT.

V is TRBV6-5 and J is TRBJ1-1; D remains ambiguous. Germline V gives CDR1 MNHEY, CDR2 SVGAGI. V gave up 6 bases and J gave up 4 bases, with 15 bases separating them. The CDR3 totals 14 residues. The CDR3 is CASSLGRVGTEAFF. DNA for the CDR3: TGTGCCAGCAGCCTAGGAAGGGTGGGCACTGAAGCTTTCTTT.

The rearrangement joins TRBV6-5 to TRBJ2-7; TRBD2 might be the D (5 bases). V lost 6 bases to trimming and J lost 4 bases, with 13 bases between them. The germline V gene encodes CDR1 MNHEY and CDR2 SVGAGI. This CDR3 is built from 13 residues. DNA of the CDR3: TGTGCCAGCAGGTCACTAGGGTTATACGAGCAGTACTTC. It specifies CASRSLGLYEQYF.

In nucleotides, the CDR3 is TGTGCCAGCAGTTACTCACTAGCGGGAGTATGGGAGCAGTTCTTC. Translating gives CASSYSLAGVWEQFF. This chain uses TRBV6-5 with TRBJ2-1; 11 bases fit TRBD2. The ends lost 0 bases at V and 10 bases at J; junction bases unmatched: 5. Per the germline V gene, CDR1 is MNHEY and CDR2 is SVGAGI. This CDR3 is built from 15 residues.

The rearrangement uses TRBV20-1 and TRBJ2-1, with 8 bases that match TRBD2. The CDR3 length is 12 residues. Germline assignment: CDR1 DFQATT and CDR2 SNEGSKA (reference sequence). V trimming: 6 bases; J trimming: 12 bases; junction bases outside the gene matches: 10. The CDR3 spells CSASGLADMQFF. Written as DNA, the CDR3 is TGCAGTGCCAGCGGACTAGCTGATATGCAGTTCTTC.

The genes are TRBV19 and TRBJ1-6; 8 nucleotides line up with TRBD1. Germline CDR1 reads LNHDA; CDR2 reads SQIVND (reference sequence). The CDR3 is 15 amino acids. Trimming took 6 bases from V and 7 from J; bases not matched to a gene: 8. CDR3 nucleotides: TGTGCCAGTAGGGCCGCGGGACAGGTGAATTCACCCCTCCACTTT. Translating it yields CASRAAGQVNSPLHF.

V gene TRBV9 combines with J gene TRBJ2-7; a weak D match, TRBD1 (5 bases). Germline CDR1 SGDLS, CDR2 YYNGEE. V shed 4 bases and J shed 3 bases, with 11 bases lying between them. This CDR3 is built from 13 residues. This CDR3 reads CASSQQGNYEQYF. Here the CDR3 DNA reads TGTGCCAGCAGCCAGCAGGGTAACTACGAGCAGTACTTC.